These 25 T cell receptor beta chains were all obtained from the same sample, sequenced in a study of cytomegalovirus exposure and HLA in healthy donors. Primers included in the PCR were 60 Vbeta and 13 Jbeta primers. Sequencing used immunoSEQ multiplex PCR; TCRdb keeps in-frame clones, though not all of them. The sample yields about 130,000 clones, around 79% seen once. Sequenced sample: PBMCs. These receptors came from a middle-aged woman in good health and CMV-seropositive.

Written as DNA, the CDR3 is TGTGCCAGCAGCGTCGGGGACCACCGGGGGACGGCGAACACCGGGGAGCTGTTTTTT. It yields the protein CASSVGDHRGTANTGELFF. V gene TRBV9 combines with J gene TRBJ2-2; D may be TRBD2 (6 bases). Germline assignment: CDR1 SGDLS and CDR2 YYNGEE. With 2 bases removed from V and 0 bases from J, the gap between germline ends came to 20 bases. The CDR3 consists of 19 residues.

The rearrangement uses TRBV5-1 and TRBJ2-7; 8 bases agree with TRBD1. The CDR3 contains 14 residues. V was pared by 7 bases and J by 3 bases, with 9 bases of the junction left unmatched. Germline V CDR1 and CDR2: SGHRS, YFSETQ. The CDR3 reads CASGRGTGLYEQYF. Here the CDR3 DNA reads TGCGCCAGCGGCCGCGGGACAGGCCTCTACGAGCAGTACTTC.

This clone was recorded a few times. This sequence joins TRBV6-1 and TRBJ1-5; the match to TRBD1 covers 7 bases. V lost 5 bases to trimming and J lost 2 bases; unmatched junction nucleotides: 3. In germline, CDR1 is MNHNS, CDR2 SASEGT. The CDR3 contains 14 residues. The CDR3: CASSPGGGNQPQHF. The CDR3 region has the DNA TGTGCCAGCAGTCCAGGGGGAGGCAATCAGCCCCAGCATTTT.

This chain uses TRBV7-8 with TRBJ2-1, with 8 bases identical to TRBD1. Germline trimming cut 4 bases from V and 5 bases from J; bases unmatched to any gene: 7. Germline lookup yields CDR1 SGHVS and CDR2 FQNEAQ. This CDR3 is 15 amino acids long. The CDR3 DNA reads as TGTGCCAGCAGCTCCGGACAGGGCTCGCACAATGAGCAGTTCTTC. It specifies CASSSGQGSHNEQFF.

The V and J genes are TRBV2 and TRBJ1-1; 7 nucleotides match TRBD1. From germline, CDR1 is SNHLY and CDR2 FYNNEI. The V segment lost 6 bases and the J segment 3 bases; nucleotides outside the gene matches: 4. This CDR3 is built from 13 residues. The CDR3 nucleotides are TGTGCCAGCAGAGGGGACAGCTACACTGAAGCTTTCTTT. Amino acid sequence: CASRGDSYTEAFF.

The genes are TRBV11-3 and TRBJ2-2, with 7 bases matching TRBD2. The germline V gene encodes CDR1 SGHNT and CDR2 YENEEA. CDR3 length: 15 amino acids. J lost 4 bases, V lost 1 base, and 3 bases had no gene match. As DNA, the CDR3 is TGTGCCAGCAGCTTAGCGGGAGGAATCACCGGGGAGCTGTTTTTT. Its protein is CASSLAGGITGELFF.

Only a few counts were recorded for this clone. The chain joins TRBV7-9 to TRBJ1-1, with 8 bases lining up with TRBD1. The CDR3 covers 16 residues. The V and J ends lost 4 bases and 1 base, in that order; junction bases with no gene match: 8. Per germline, CDR1 SEHNR and CDR2 FQNEAQ (reference sequence). CDR3: CASSSATGARNTEAFF. As DNA, the CDR3 is TGTGCCAGCAGCTCGGCGACAGGGGCGAGGAACACTGAAGCTTTCTTT.

The J gene is TRBJ2-7, the V gene TRBV7-3; D uncertain. Per germline, CDR1 SGHTA and CDR2 FQGTGA. There are 13 residues in the CDR3. The germline V and J ends were trimmed by 5 bases and 0 bases, with 8 bases remaining between them. Here the CDR3 reads CASSADSSYEQYF. The CDR3 region has the DNA TGTGCCAGCAGCGCGGATAGCTCCTACGAGCAGTACTTC.

This sequence joins TRBV7-9 and TRBJ2-3; 12 bases fit TRBD2. Trimming removed 4 bases from V and 3 bases from J; junction bases left unmatched: 8. The CDR3 sequence is 17 residues long. The germline CDR1 and CDR2 sequences are SEHNR and FQNEAQ (reference sequence). The DNA for the CDR3 is TGTGCCAGCAGCTCGCTAGCGGGGGGGCGGGGGACAGATACGCAGTATTTT. Residues: CASSSLAGGRGTDTQYF.

The J gene is TRBJ1-5, the V gene TRBV5-6; a weak D match, TRBD1 (6 bases). V lost 3 bases and J 4 bases, leaving 14 bases between the germline ends. Germline V gene data show CDR1 as SGHDT and CDR2 as YYEEEE. The CDR3 consists of 15 residues. The CDR3 protein is CASSSYRVPNQPQHF. The CDR3 DNA follows: TGTGCCAGCAGCTCATACAGGGTCCCAAATCAGCCCCAGCATTTT.

This clone has more than one count but fewer than ten. Other DNA sequences in this sample translate to the same CDR3. The gene calls are TRBV11-3 and TRBJ2-1, with TRBD1 matching over 11 bases. This CDR3 contains 15 residues. The J segment lost 7 bases and the V segment lost 2 bases, leaving 4 bases of the junction unmatched. CDR1 is SGHNT, CDR2 YENEEA, per germline. The CDR3 DNA reads as TGTGCCAGCAGCTTAAGGGGGACAGGGGGGAATGAGCAGTTCTTC. This gives the protein CASSLRGTGGNEQFF.

This sequence joins TRBV15 and TRBJ2-2; D unresolved. With 5 bases removed from V and 8 bases from J, the gap between germline ends came to 9 bases. In germline, CDR1 is LNHNV, CDR2 YYDKDF (reference sequence). This CDR3 comprises 12 residues. The CDR3 spells CATSPTQGELFF. The CDR3 DNA sequence: TGTGCCACCAGCCCCACCCAGGGGGAGCTGTTTTTT.

V is TRBV7-8 and J is TRBJ1-5; maybe TRBD1 (6 bases). With 5 bases removed from V and 5 bases from J, the gap between germline ends came to 13 bases. The CDR3 has 14 amino acids. Looked up from germline, CDR1 is SGHVS and CDR2 is FQNEAQ. The CDR3 here is CASSPGTPYQPQHF. The CDR3 DNA is TGTGCCAGCAGCCCAGGGACACCTTATCAGCCCCAGCATTTT.

The chain combines TRBV5-1 with TRBJ2-2, with D maybe TRBD1 (5 bases). Trimming cost V 0 bases and J 6 bases, with 12 bases left between them. This CDR3 comprises 15 residues. CDR1 and CDR2 (germline): SGHRS, YFSETQ. The CDR3 DNA sequence: TGCGCCAGCAGCTTGGAAAATTGGGGCGCCGGGGAGCTGTTTTTT. This codes for CASSLENWGAGELFF.

The CDR3 sequence: CASSIGPFLYNEQFF. CDR3 DNA: TGTGCCAGTAGTATAGGGCCTTTCTTGTACAATGAGCAGTTCTTC. This rearrangement joins TRBV19 to TRBJ2-1, with D uncertain. This CDR3 has 15 residues. CDR1 and CDR2 from the germline V gene are LNHDA and SQIVND (reference sequence). The V and J ends lost 1 base and 4 bases respectively, with 11 bases between them.

J is TRBJ1-4 and V is TRBV25-1; D is unclear. CDR1 is MGHDK and CDR2 is SYGVNS in the germline V gene. The germline V and J ends were trimmed by 0 bases and 8 bases, with 16 bases remaining between them. This CDR3 region has 16 residues. The CDR3 DNA is TGTGCCAGCAGTGAATATAGAGGCAAGTCGGGGGAAAAACTGTTTTTT. Its protein product is CASSEYRGKSGEKLFF.

The rearrangement joins TRBV5-6 to TRBJ2-2; 9 bases line up with TRBD2. The CDR3 length is 16 residues. V dropped 2 bases and J dropped 3; count of bases not matched to a gene: 5. Germline-derived CDR1 and CDR2 are SGHDT and YYEEEE. As DNA, the CDR3 is TGTGCCAGCAGCTTTAGCGGGAGATTTGACACCGGGGAGCTGTTTTTT. Amino acids: CASSFSGRFDTGELFF.

The rearrangement links TRBV19 to TRBJ2-6, with D possibly being TRBD1 (6 bases). The CDR3 is made up of 15 amino acids. Trimming took off 5 bases at V and 2 bases at J, with 10 bases between the two ends. Germline CDR1 LNHDA, CDR2 SQIVND (reference sequence). CDR3 residues: CASSVSGAGANVLTF. CDR3 in DNA: TGTGCCAGTAGTGTATCAGGGGCTGGGGCCAACGTCCTGACTTTC. The variable domain in full, with the rest retrieved from reference TRBV19 and TRBJ2-6, is DGGITQSPKYLFRKEGQNVTLSCEQNLNHDAMYWYRQDPGQGLRLIYYSQIVNDFQKGDIAEGYSVSREKKESFPLTVTSAQKNPTAFYLCASSVSGAGANVLTFGAGSRLTVL.

In regard to this clone: No conserved phenylalanine or tryptophan is present at the end of the CDR3, so a read error is the likely explanation. It is unclear where the CDR3 begins or ends on the DNA, so no DNA is shown, and the CDR3 is as TCRdb lists it. J is TRBJ2-7 and V is TRBV23-1; the table's D call, TRBD1, was not checked against the DNA. TRBV23-1 is identified as an open reading frame with a role that is uncertain. The CDR3 spans 12 residues, counting both ends. The CDR3 here is CASSRGTGTTGP.

This clone has just a few counts. This chain connects TRBV5-8 to TRBJ1-1; TRBD1 aligns across 10 bases. This CDR3 has 14 amino acids. Germline trimming cut 4 bases from V and 5 bases from J; bases unmatched to any gene: 5. CDR1 and CDR2 (germline): SGHTS, YDEGEE. This chain's CDR3 is CASSHDRGRTEAFF. The CDR3 nucleotides read TGTGCCAGCAGCCACGACAGGGGGCGGACTGAAGCTTTCTTT. Full variable domain (missing parts from reference TRBV5-8 and TRBJ1-1): EAGVTQSPTHLIKTRGQQATLRCSPISGHTSVYWYQQALGLGLQFLLWYDEGEERNRGNFPPRFSGRQFPNYSSELNVNALELEDSALYLCASSHDRGRTEAFFGQGTRLTVV.

The chain links TRBV9 to TRBJ2-7; possibly TRBD1 for D (5 bases). V was shortened by 0 bases and J by 4 bases, with 11 bases between the two germline ends. Per germline, CDR1 SGDLS and CDR2 YYNGEE. This CDR3 is 14 amino acids long. The CDR3 loop reads CASSVEPGYYEQYF. The DNA for the CDR3 is TGTGCCAGCAGCGTAGAACCAGGGTATTACGAGCAGTACTTC.

This chain joins TRBV5-1 and TRBJ2-2; weak D call: TRBD2 (5 bases). This CDR3 spans 17 amino acids. Trimming cost V 4 bases and J 0 bases, with 16 bases left between them. The germline CDR1 and CDR2 sequences are SGHRS and YFSETQ. The CDR3, as DNA: TGCGCCAGCAGCAAGGGTGTCACGGGGACGAACACCGGGGAGCTGTTTTTT. Amino acid sequence: CASSKGVTGTNTGELFF.

DNA of the CDR3: TGTGCCAGCAGCCCGGAACGAGGGAACGAGCAGTACTTC. Its translation: CASSPERGNEQYF. The genes are TRBV7-9 and TRBJ2-7, with D possibly being TRBD2 (5 bases). The germline V and J ends were trimmed by 5 bases and 5 bases, with 13 bases remaining between them. CDR1 SEHNR and CDR2 FQNEAQ come from the germline V gene (reference sequence). The CDR3 is made up of 13 amino acids.

This clone appeared a single time. This chain links TRBV18 with TRBJ1-6; a possible D gene is TRBD1 (5 bases). Germline lookup yields CDR1 KGHSH and CDR2 LQKENI. The CDR3 sequence is 19 residues long. V lost 5 bases and J 1 base, leaving 21 bases between the germline ends. DNA for the CDR3: TGTGCCAGCTCAAAAGGGGCGGAGACCCCCAGGTCCTATAATTCACCCCTCCACTTT. This encodes CASSKGAETPRSYNSPLHF. Filled out from reference TRBV18 and TRBJ1-6, the complete variable domain reads NAGVMQNPRHLVRRRGQEARLRCSPMKGHSHVYWYRQLPEEGLKFMVYLQKENIIDESGMPKERFSAEFPKEGPSILRIQQVVRGDSAAYFCASSKGAETPRSYNSPLHFGNGTRLTVT.

This chain links TRBV11-2 with TRBJ1-2; 7 nucleotides align to TRBD1. From germline, CDR1 is SGHAT and CDR2 FQNNGV. Trimming took 0 bases from V and 3 from J; bases not matched to a gene: 7. CDR3 length: 16 residues. For the CDR3, the DNA is TGTGCCAGCAGCTTAGACGGGGGGGGACAGTACTATGGCTACACCTTC. Translated: CASSLDGGGQYYGYTF.